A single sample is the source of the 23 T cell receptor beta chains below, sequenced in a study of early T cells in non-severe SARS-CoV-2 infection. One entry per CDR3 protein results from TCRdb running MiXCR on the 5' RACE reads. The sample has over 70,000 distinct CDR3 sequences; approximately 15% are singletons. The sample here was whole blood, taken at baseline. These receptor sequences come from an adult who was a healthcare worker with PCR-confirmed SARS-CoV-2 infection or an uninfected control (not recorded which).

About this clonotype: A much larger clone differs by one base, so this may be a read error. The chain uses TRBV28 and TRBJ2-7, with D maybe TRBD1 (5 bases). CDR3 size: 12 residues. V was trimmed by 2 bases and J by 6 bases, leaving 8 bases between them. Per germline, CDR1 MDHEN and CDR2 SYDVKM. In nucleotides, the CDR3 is TGTGCCAGCAGTTTAAGGGGTAGCGAGCAGTACTTC. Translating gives CASSLRGSEQYF.

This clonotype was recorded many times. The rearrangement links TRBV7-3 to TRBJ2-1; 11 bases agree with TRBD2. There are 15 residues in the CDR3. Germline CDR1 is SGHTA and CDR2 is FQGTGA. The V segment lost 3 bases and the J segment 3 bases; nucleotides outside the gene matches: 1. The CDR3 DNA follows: TGTGCCAGCAGCTTGACTAGCGGGGACTACAATGAGCAGTTCTTC. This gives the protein CASSLTSGDYNEQFF.

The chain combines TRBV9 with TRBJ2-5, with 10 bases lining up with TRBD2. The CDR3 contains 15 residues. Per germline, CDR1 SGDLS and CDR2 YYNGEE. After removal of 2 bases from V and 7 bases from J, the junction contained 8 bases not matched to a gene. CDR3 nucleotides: TGTGCCAGCAGCGTCTCCGGACTAGCGGACGGGACCCAGTACTTC. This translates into CASSVSGLADGTQYF.

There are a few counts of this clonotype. The CDR3 nucleotides read TGTGCCATCAGTGGGACTAGCGGAGATACGCAGTATTTT. Protein product: CAISGTSGDTQYF. The chain uses TRBV10-3 and TRBJ2-3; the match to TRBD2 covers 10 bases. Germline values: CDR1 ENHRY, CDR2 SYGVKD. The CDR3 loop spans 13 amino acids. V gave up 4 bases and J gave up 5 bases; unmatched junction bases: 0.

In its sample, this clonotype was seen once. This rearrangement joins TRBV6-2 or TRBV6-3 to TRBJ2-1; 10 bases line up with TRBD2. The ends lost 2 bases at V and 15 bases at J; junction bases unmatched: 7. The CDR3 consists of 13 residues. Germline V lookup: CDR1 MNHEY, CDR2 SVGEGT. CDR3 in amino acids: CASSYGRVAGGFF. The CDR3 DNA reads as TGTGCCAGCAGTTACGGCCGCGTAGCGGGAGGGTTCTTC.

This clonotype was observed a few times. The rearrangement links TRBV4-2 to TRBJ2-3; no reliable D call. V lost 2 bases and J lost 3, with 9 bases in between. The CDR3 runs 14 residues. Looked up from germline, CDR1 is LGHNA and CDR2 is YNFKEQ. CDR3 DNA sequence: TGTGCCAGCAGCCAAAGGCACCCGACAGATACGCAGTATTTT. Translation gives CASSQRHPTDTQYF.

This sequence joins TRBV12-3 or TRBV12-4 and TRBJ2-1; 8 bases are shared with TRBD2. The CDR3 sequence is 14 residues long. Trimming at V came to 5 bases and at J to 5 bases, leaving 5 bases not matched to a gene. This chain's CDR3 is CASSQRERHNEQFF. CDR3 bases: TGTGCCAGCAGTCAGCGGGAGAGACACAATGAGCAGTTCTTC.

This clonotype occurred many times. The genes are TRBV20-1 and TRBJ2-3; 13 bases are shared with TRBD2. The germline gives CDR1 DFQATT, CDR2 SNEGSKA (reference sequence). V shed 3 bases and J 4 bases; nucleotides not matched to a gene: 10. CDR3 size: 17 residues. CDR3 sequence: CSASWTSGSSPADTQYF. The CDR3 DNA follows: TGCAGTGCTAGTTGGACTAGCGGGAGTTCACCGGCAGATACGCAGTATTTT.

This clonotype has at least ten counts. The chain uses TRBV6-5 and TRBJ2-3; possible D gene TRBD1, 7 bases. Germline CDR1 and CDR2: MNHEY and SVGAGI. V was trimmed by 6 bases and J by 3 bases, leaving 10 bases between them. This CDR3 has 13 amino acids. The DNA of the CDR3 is TGTGCCAGCAGCCCAGGGGGGACAGATACGCAGTATTTT. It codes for CASSPGGTDTQYF.

The CDR3 DNA reads TGCAGTGCTCCCCTATTAGCGGGGGTGTATGAGCAGTACTTC. Translating it yields CSAPLLAGVYEQYF. The genes are TRBV20-1 and TRBJ2-7; 9 bases agree with TRBD2. The CDR3 runs to 14 residues. The J segment lost 7 bases and the V segment lost 5 bases, leaving 12 bases of the junction unmatched. In germline, CDR1 is DFQATT, CDR2 SNEGSKA (reference sequence).

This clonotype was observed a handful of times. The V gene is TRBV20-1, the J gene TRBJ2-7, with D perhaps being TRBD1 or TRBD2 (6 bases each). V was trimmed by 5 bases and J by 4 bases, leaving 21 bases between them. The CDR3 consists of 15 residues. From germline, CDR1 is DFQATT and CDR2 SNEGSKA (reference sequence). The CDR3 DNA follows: TGCAGTGCTCCTCTAGCGCCTGAAGGGGGGTACGAGCAGTACTTC. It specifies CSAPLAPEGGYEQYF.

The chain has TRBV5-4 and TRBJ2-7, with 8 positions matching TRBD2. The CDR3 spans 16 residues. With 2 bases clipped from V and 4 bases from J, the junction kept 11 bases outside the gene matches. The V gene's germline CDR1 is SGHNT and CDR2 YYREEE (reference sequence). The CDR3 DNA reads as TGTGCCAGCAGCTTCCATACTAGCGGAGCCAGGTACGAGCAGTACTTC. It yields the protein CASSFHTSGARYEQYF.

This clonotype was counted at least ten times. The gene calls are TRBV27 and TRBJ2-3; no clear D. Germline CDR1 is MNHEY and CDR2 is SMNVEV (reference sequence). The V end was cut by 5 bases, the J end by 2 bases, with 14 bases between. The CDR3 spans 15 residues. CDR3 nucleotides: TGTGCCAGCAGTCCAGACTCCAAATCCACAGATACGCAGTATTTT. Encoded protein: CASSPDSKSTDTQYF.

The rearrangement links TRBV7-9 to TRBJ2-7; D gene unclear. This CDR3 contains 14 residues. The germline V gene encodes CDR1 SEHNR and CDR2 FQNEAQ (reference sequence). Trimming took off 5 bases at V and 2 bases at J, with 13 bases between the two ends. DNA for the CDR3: TGTGCCAGCAGCCTCCCTGGCGCTCCCTACGAGCAGTACTTC. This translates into CASSLPGAPYEQYF.

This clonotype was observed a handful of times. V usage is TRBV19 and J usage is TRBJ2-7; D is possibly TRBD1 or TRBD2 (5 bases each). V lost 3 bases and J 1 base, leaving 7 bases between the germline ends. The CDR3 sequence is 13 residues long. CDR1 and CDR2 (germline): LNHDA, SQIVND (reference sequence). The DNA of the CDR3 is TGTGCCAGTAGTATTGGGGGATCCTACGAGCAGTACTTC. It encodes CASSIGGSYEQYF.

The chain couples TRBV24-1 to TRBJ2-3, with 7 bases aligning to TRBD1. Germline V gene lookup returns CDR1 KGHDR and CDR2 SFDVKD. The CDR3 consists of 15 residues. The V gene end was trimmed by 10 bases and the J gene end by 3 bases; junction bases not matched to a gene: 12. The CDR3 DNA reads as TGTGCCACAAGTCTTCGGACAGGATCTACAGATACGCAGTATTTT. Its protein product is CATSLRTGSTDTQYF.

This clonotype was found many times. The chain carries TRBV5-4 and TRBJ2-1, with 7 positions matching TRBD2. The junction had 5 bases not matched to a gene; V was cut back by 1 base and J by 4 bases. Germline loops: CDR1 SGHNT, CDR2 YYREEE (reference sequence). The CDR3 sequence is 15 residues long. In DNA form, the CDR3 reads TGTGCCAGCAGCTTGCCGCGGGGGTCTTACAATGAGCAGTTCTTC. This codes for CASSLPRGSYNEQFF.

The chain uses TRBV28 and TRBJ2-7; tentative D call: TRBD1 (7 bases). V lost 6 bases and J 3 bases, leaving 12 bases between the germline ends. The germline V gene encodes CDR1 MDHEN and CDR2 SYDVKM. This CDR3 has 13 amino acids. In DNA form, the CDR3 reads TGTGCCAGCAGACGTCAGGGGGGCTACGAGCAGTACTTC. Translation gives CASRRQGGYEQYF.

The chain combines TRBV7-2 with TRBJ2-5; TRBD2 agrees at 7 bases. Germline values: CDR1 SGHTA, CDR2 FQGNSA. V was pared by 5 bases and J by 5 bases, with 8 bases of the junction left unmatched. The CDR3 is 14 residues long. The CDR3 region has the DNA TGTGCCAGCAGCCTAGGGAGGGGCTGGGAGACCCAGTACTTC. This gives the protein CASSLGRGWETQYF.

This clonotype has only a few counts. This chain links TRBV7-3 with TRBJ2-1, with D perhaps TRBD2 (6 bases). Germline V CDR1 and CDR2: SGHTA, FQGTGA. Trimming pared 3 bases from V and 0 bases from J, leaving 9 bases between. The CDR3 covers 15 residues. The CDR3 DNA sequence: TGTGCCAGCAGCTTGCGGGGCCCCTCCTACAATGAGCAGTTCTTC. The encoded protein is CASSLRGPSYNEQFF.

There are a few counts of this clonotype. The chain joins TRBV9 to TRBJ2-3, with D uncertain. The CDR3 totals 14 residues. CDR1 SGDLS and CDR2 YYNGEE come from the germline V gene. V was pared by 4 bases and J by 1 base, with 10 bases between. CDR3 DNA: TGTGCCAGCAGCACCCGAGATCGCACAGATACGCAGTATTTT. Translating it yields CASSTRDRTDTQYF.

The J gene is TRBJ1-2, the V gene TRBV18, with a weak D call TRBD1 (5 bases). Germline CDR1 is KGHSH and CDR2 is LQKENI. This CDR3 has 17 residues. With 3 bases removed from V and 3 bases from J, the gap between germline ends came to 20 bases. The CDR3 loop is CASSPNDGTPEDYGYTF. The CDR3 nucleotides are TGTGCCAGCTCACCGAACGATGGGACGCCGGAGGACTATGGCTACACCTTC. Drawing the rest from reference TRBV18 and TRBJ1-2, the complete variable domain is NAGVMQNPRHLVRRRGQEARLRCSPMKGHSHVYWYRQLPEEGLKFMVYLQKENIIDESGMPKERFSAEFPKEGPSILRIQQVVRGDSAAYFCASSPNDGTPEDYGYTFGSGTRLTVV.

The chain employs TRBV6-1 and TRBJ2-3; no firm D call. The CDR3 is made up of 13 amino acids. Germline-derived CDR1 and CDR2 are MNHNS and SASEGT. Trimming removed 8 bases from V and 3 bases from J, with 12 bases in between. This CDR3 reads CASQLRRTDTQYF. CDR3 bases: TGTGCCAGCCAGCTAAGGCGGACAGATACGCAGTATTTT.